Below are 3 T cell receptor beta chains sequenced from a single sample in a study of memory CD4+ T cells and cytomegalovirus serostatus. Assay: immunoSEQ multiplex PCR; the TCRdb copy retains only in-frame clones and omits some. The sample lists 45,000 to 65,000 clones, around 80% occurring once. Single viable CD3+CD4+CD8-CD45RO+ cells were sorted as the memory CD4+ T cells. Sequences were obtained from memory CD4+ T cells from blood. The origin of the receptors is an adult in good health and CMV-seropositive.

The V gene is TRBV14, the J gene TRBJ2-7; tentatively, D is TRBD1 or TRBD2 (5 bases each). V was cut by 0 bases and J by 2 bases, with 11 bases left in between. The CDR3 runs 15 residues. The germline CDR1 and CDR2 sequences are SGHDN and FVKESK. DNA of the CDR3: TGTGCCAGCAGCCAAGATTCCGGGGCCGCCTACGAGCAGTACTTC. Residues: CASSQDSGAAYEQYF.

The chain uses TRBV6-5 and TRBJ1-1; TRBD1 matches 9 bases. Germline CDR1 is MNHEY and CDR2 is SVGAGI. The CDR3 runs 15 residues. The J segment lost 1 base and the V segment lost 0 bases, leaving 0 bases of the junction unmatched. CDR3 sequence (DNA): TGTGCCAGCAGTTACTCGGGACAGGGGAACACTGAAGCTTTCTTT. It translates to CASSYSGQGNTEAFF.

This clone has a single count. This CDR3 is also generated by other DNA sequences in the sample. The V call is TRBV6-1, the J call TRBJ2-3, with D unclear. CDR1 is MNHNS and CDR2 is SASEGT in the germline V gene. The CDR3 length is 15 residues. Trimming shortened V by 3 bases and J by 0 bases, and 10 bases separated the two germline ends. CDR3 sequence reads: CASSESLTSTDTQYF. CDR3 nucleotide sequence: TGTGCCAGCAGTGAGAGCTTGACTAGCACAGATACGCAGTATTTT.